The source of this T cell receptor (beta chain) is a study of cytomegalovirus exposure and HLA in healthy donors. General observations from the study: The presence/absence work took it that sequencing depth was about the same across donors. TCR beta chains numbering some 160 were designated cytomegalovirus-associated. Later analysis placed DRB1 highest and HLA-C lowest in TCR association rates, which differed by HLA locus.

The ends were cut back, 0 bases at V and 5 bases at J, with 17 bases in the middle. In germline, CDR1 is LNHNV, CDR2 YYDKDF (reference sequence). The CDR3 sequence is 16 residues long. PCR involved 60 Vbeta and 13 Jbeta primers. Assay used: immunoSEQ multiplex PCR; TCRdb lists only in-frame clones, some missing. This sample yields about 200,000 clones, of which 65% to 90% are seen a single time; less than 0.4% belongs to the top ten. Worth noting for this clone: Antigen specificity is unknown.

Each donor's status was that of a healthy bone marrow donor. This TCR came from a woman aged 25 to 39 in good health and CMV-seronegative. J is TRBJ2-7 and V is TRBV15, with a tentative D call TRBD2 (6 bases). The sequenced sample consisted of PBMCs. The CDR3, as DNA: TGTGCCACCAGCAGAGAGAGGGTGACTAGGGGCGACGAGCAGTACTTC. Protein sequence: CATSRERVTRGDEQYF.